This TCR beta chain came from a study of T cell changes during pregnancy in multiple sclerosis. The CDR3 runs 13 residues. V was pared by 2 bases and J by 10 bases, with 13 bases between. CDR1 and CDR2 (germline): SGHTS, YDEGEE. Clones were sequenced by immunoSEQ multiplex PCR, and TCRdb holds only the in-frame ones, with some missing. Altogether 45,000 to 60,000 clones are present, around 94% being singletons, with the ten largest covering approximately 0.35%. The receptor was derived from a female donor with multiple sclerosis, enrolled in a pregnancy study. The starting material was CD4+ T cells from peripheral blood mononuclear cells, obtained before pregnancy. This chain uses TRBV5-8 with TRBJ2-1, with D possibly matching TRBD2 (5 bases). The CDR3 DNA follows: TGTGCCAGCAGCTTAATACTAGTAGGGGAGCAGTTCTTC. Its protein is CASSLILVGEQFF.